Presented here are 16 T cell receptor beta chains from one specimen sequenced in a study of CD8 T cells in ankylosing spondylitis. TCRdb re-called the 5' RACE reads through MiXCR, storing one row per CDR3 protein. The sample includes a few hundred thousand distinct CDR3 sequences, over 15% seen only once; the top ten take over 25%. The specimen sequenced was blood, either unsorted or a sorted T cell fraction (not recorded which). Receptors originate from a male donor with ankylosing spondylitis or in good health (not recorded which).

The rearrangement joins TRBV4-3 to TRBJ2-5; the match to TRBD2 covers 14 bases. CDR1 and CDR2 from the germline V gene are LGHNA and YSLEER. Trimming took 3 bases from V and 6 from J; bases not matched to a gene: 3. The CDR3 runs to 15 residues. The chain's CDR3 is CASSQGLAGEKTQYF. CDR3 in DNA: TGCGCCAGCAGCCAGGGACTAGCGGGAGAGAAGACCCAGTACTTC.

The sample holds a few counts of this clonotype. This rearrangement joins TRBV2 to TRBJ2-5; 8 bases map to TRBD2. Looked up from germline, CDR1 is SNHLY and CDR2 is FYNNEI. The junction had 8 bases not matched to a gene; V was cut back by 6 bases and J by 5 bases. The CDR3 length is 14 residues. The CDR3 loop reads CASRRGGRVETQYF. CDR3 DNA sequence: TGTGCCAGCAGGCGCGGGGGGAGGGTGGAGACCCAGTACTTC.

The chain employs TRBV11-2 and TRBJ2-2; D is undetermined. This CDR3 is built from 14 residues. CDR1 and CDR2 from the germline V gene are SGHAT and FQNNGV. Trimming left V 1 base short and J 6 bases short, with 9 bases between. The CDR3 bases are TGTGCCAGCAGCTTAGTTCCAGGCGCCGGGGAGCTGTTTTTT. Encoded protein: CASSLVPGAGELFF.

The V call is TRBV6-5, the J call TRBJ2-1; 8 nucleotides line up with TRBD1. Germline loops: CDR1 MNHEY, CDR2 SVGAGI. V trimming: 0 bases; J trimming: 0 bases; junction bases outside the gene matches: 4. The CDR3 loop spans 17 amino acids. The chain's CDR3 is CASSYSSGGTSYNEQFF. The CDR3, as DNA: TGTGCCAGCAGTTACTCGTCAGGGGGCACCTCCTACAATGAGCAGTTCTTC.

This chain joins TRBV2 and TRBJ2-7, with 8 nucleotides matching TRBD2. From germline, CDR1 is SNHLY and CDR2 FYNNEI. J lost 4 bases, V lost 4 bases, and 6 bases had no gene match. The CDR3 totals 14 residues. CDR3 sequence reads: CASSGGLASYEQYF. The CDR3 DNA reads as TGTGCCAGCAGTGGAGGACTAGCCTCTTACGAGCAGTACTTC.

This clonotype turned up a few times. The chain recombines TRBV12-3 or TRBV12-4 with TRBJ2-3; D may correspond to TRBD1 or TRBD2 (6 bases each). The CDR3 is 15 amino acids. Trimming removed 2 bases at V and 0 bases at J, with 9 bases between. Written as DNA, the CDR3 is TGTGCCAGCAGTTTACAGGGGACTAGCACAGATACGCAGTATTTT. Its protein is CASSLQGTSTDTQYF.

This clonotype was counted a few times. CDR3 residues: CSAPPLGAHEQYF. CDR3 sequence (DNA): TGCAGTGCCCCCCCCTTGGGAGCCCACGAGCAGTACTTC. The chain has TRBV20-1 and TRBJ2-7, with D possibly TRBD2 on 5 matching bases. The CDR3 has 13 amino acids. Per germline, CDR1 DFQATT and CDR2 SNEGSKA (reference sequence). V lost 6 bases to trimming and J lost 5 bases, with 17 bases between them.

The rearrangement links TRBV2 to TRBJ2-6; D might be TRBD2 (5 bases). This CDR3 comprises 17 residues. V was cut by 4 bases and J by 0 bases, with 13 bases left in between. Germline V gives CDR1 SNHLY, CDR2 FYNNEI. The CDR3: CASSGGPDRSGANVLTF. The CDR3 nucleotides are TGTGCCAGCAGTGGAGGGCCTGACCGCTCTGGGGCCAACGTCCTGACTTTC. The full variable domain, completed using reference TRBV2 and TRBJ2-6, is EPEVTQTPSHQVTQMGQEVILRCVPISNHLYFYWYRQILGQKVEFLVSFYNNEISEKSEIFDDQFSVERPDGSNFTLKIRSTKLEDSAMYFCASSGGPDRSGANVLTFGAGSRLTVL.

This clonotype was seen at least ten times. V gene TRBV27 combines with J gene TRBJ1-1; a possible D gene is TRBD1 (6 bases). V lost 2 bases, J lost 2 bases, and 12 bases lay in between. The germline CDR1 and CDR2 sequences are MNHEY and SMNVEV (reference sequence). The CDR3 sequence is 15 residues long. This chain's CDR3 is CASSLMGASNTEAFF. The CDR3 nucleotides read TGTGCCAGCAGTTTAATGGGGGCCTCCAACACTGAAGCTTTCTTT.

The chain links TRBV9 to TRBJ2-2; no clear D. V was clipped by 0 bases and J by 10 bases, with 4 bases between them. Germline V gene lookup returns CDR1 SGDLS and CDR2 YYNGEE. The CDR3 has 11 residues. This CDR3 is CASSVGLELFF. In nucleotides, the CDR3 is TGTGCCAGCAGCGTAGGCCTGGAGCTGTTTTTT.

This clonotype was found a few times. This chain links TRBV10-3 with TRBJ2-1; D gene uncertain. V dropped 11 bases and J dropped 14 bases, with 16 bases sitting between them. The CDR3 consists of 10 residues. From germline, CDR1 is ENHRY and CDR2 SYGVKD. CDR3 sequence reads: CAAGSNSEFF. The CDR3 DNA reads TGTGCCGCCGGGTCAAATAGTGAGTTCTTC.

This chain uses TRBV9 with TRBJ2-1; 7 positions match TRBD1. The CDR3 runs 16 residues. Germline-derived CDR1 and CDR2 are SGDLS and YYNGEE. V dropped 4 bases and J dropped 0; count of bases not matched to a gene: 7. CDR3 DNA sequence: TGTGCCAGCAGCCCGGGACAGCCGAGCTCCTACAATGAGCAGTTCTTC. Protein: CASSPGQPSSYNEQFF.

This clonotype turned up a few times. The rearrangement joins TRBV5-6 to TRBJ1-1; no reliable D call. Trimming removed 0 bases from V and 0 bases from J, with 18 bases in between. The germline CDR1 and CDR2 sequences are SGHDT and YYEEEE. The CDR3 consists of 18 residues. The CDR3: CASSLGQLQFSMNTEAFF. CDR3 nucleotides: TGTGCCAGCAGCTTGGGGCAGCTACAATTTTCCATGAACACTGAAGCTTTCTTT.

The chain uses TRBV5-6 and TRBJ2-1; 9 positions agree with TRBD2. Looked up from germline, CDR1 is SGHDT and CDR2 is YYEEEE. This CDR3 comprises 15 residues. V was pared by 6 bases and J by 6 bases, with 10 bases of the junction left unmatched. CDR3 sequence reads: CASIRGGETRNEQFF. CDR3 in DNA: TGTGCCAGCATCCGCGGGGGGGAGACTCGCAATGAGCAGTTCTTC.

The V gene is TRBV27, the J gene TRBJ2-5; D gene uncertain. The CDR3 has 15 amino acids. V was pared by 0 bases and J by 3 bases, with 11 bases between. Germline values: CDR1 MNHEY, CDR2 SMNVEV (reference sequence). The DNA of the CDR3 is TGTGCCAGCAGTTTATCGCTAGATACAAAAGAGACCCAGTACTTC. This translates into CASSLSLDTKETQYF.

A few counts support this clonotype. The chain combines TRBV10-2 with TRBJ2-7, with TRBD2 matching over 7 bases. Trimming cost V 4 bases and J 2 bases; bases outside gene matches: 11. The CDR3 sequence is 16 residues long. CDR1 WSHSY and CDR2 SAAADI come from the germline V gene. This CDR3 reads CASSGSGASGPYEQYF. The CDR3 DNA reads TGCGCCAGCAGTGGTTCCGGTGCTAGCGGCCCCTACGAGCAGTACTTC.